This T cell receptor beta chain was sequenced during a study of T cells in Graves' hyperthyroidism and ophthalmopathy. The trim removed 6 bases at V and 2 bases at J, leaving 6 bases unmatched. CDR1 and CDR2 from the germline V gene are SGHTA and FQGNSA. The CDR3 has 14 residues. In patients aged 18 to 65, hyperthyroidism was newly diagnosed, with duration under 2 months. TCR beta CDR3 sequences were amplified from RNA transcripts. With the HTBI primer set, the TCR CDR3 went through a first round of RT-PCR. MiXCR was run by TCRdb on the multiplex PCR reads, yielding one entry per CDR3 protein. Here the sample spans 360,000 or so distinct CDR3 sequences, approximately 19% being singletons.

The chain is built from TRBV7-2 and TRBJ2-7; the match to TRBD1 covers 8 bases. The material sequenced was blood. This clonotype was obtained from a woman younger than 30 with Graves' hyperthyroidism. CDR3 protein: CASSHRQGTYEQYF. CDR3 bases: TGTGCCAGCAGTCACAGACAGGGGACCTACGAGCAGTACTTC.